The 6 T cell receptor beta chains below all came from one sample that was sequenced in a study of blood T cell repertoires in COVID-19. The protocol was immunoSEQ multiplex PCR, while the TCRdb copy is restricted to in-frame clones and leaves out a portion. The table has approximately 350,000 clones, about 88% seen once. The sequencing sample was made of PBMCs or T cells enriched from blood (not recorded which). The receptors stem from a woman in her twenties or thirties who had recovered from COVID-19.

The rearrangement uses TRBV9 and TRBJ1-4, with D maybe TRBD1 (6 bases). The germline V and J ends were trimmed by 4 bases and 3 bases, with 10 bases remaining between them. Germline CDR1 reads SGDLS; CDR2 reads YYNGEE. The CDR3 is 14 residues long. The CDR3 sequence is CASSQQGSNEKLFF. The CDR3 nucleotides read TGTGCCAGCAGCCAACAGGGATCTAATGAAAAACTGTTTTTT.

The chain recombines TRBV7-9 with TRBJ2-7; possible D gene TRBD1, 6 bases. Germline V gives CDR1 SEHNR, CDR2 FQNEAQ (reference sequence). The CDR3 has 13 residues. V dropped 5 bases and J dropped 7 bases, with 15 bases sitting between them. The CDR3 DNA reads TGTGCCAGCAGCCCGAGCACAGGGCGAGAGCAGTACTTC. Its protein product is CASSPSTGREQYF.

The rearrangement links TRBV18 to TRBJ1-2; TRBD1 aligns across 8 bases. V dropped 6 bases and J dropped 4; count of bases not matched to a gene: 10. The germline gives CDR1 KGHSH, CDR2 LQKENI. The CDR3 is 15 residues long. The CDR3 sequence is CASSRPGQGGYGYTF. CDR3 DNA: TGTGCCAGCTCCCGTCCTGGACAGGGAGGCTATGGCTACACCTTC.

This clone was found once. V usage is TRBV2 and J usage is TRBJ2-4; possibly TRBD1 for D (5 bases). Germline V gene lookup returns CDR1 SNHLY and CDR2 FYNNEI. The CDR3 spans 16 residues. Trimming stripped 4 bases from V and 0 bases from J, with 13 bases between. This CDR3 reads CASSGPTTVAKNIQYF. The DNA of the CDR3 is TGTGCCAGCAGTGGACCCACGACAGTAGCCAAAAACATTCAGTACTTC.

V is TRBV30 and J is TRBJ1-2, with D possibly being TRBD1 (5 bases). CDR3 size: 14 residues. V was clipped by 7 bases and J by 3 bases, with 18 bases between them. CDR1 is GTSNPN, CDR2 SVGIG, per germline (reference sequence). CDR3 region: CASHAPGFYYGYTF. For the CDR3, the DNA is TGTGCCTCCCATGCCCCAGGGTTCTACTATGGCTACACCTTC.

DNA for the CDR3: TGTGCCAGTAAACCCCCCGGACTAGCGGGAGTGGAAACGCAGTATTTT. As protein: CASKPPGLAGVETQYF. This chain uses TRBV7-9 with TRBJ2-3, with 13 bases matching TRBD2. This CDR3 has 16 residues. The germline gives CDR1 SEHNR, CDR2 FQNEAQ (reference sequence). With 9 bases clipped from V and 9 bases from J, the junction kept 15 bases outside the gene matches.